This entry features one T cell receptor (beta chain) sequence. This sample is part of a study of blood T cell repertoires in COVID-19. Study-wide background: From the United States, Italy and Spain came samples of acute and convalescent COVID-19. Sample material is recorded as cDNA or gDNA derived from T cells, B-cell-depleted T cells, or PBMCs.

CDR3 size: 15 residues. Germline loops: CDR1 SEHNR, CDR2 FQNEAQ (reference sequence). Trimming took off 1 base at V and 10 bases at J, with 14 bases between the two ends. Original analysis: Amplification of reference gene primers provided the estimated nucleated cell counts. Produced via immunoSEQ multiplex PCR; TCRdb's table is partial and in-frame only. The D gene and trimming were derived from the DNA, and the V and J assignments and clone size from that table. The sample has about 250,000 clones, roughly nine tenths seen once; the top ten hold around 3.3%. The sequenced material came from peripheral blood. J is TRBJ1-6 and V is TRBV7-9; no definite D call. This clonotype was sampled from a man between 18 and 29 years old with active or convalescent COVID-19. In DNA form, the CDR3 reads TGTGCCAGCAGCTTAGAGGGCGGGCCTGGGTCACCCCTCCACTTT. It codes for CASSLEGGPGSPLHF.